This T cell receptor (beta chain) was identified in a study of blood T cell repertoires in COVID-19. Using immunoSEQ multiplex PCR, the repertoire was profiled, and TCRdb retains in-frame clones only, with some absent. This sample carries about 50,000 clones, around nine tenths of them seen once, and the ten largest clones take 15% to 20%. Looked up from germline, CDR1 is SGHTA and CDR2 is FQGNSA. The CDR3 loop spans 16 amino acids. V shed 2 bases, J shed 5 bases, and the junction held 8 bases outside the gene matches. The table lists this clone with a count of one. The chain joins TRBV7-2 to TRBJ2-7; 11 bases map to TRBD2. This TCR derives from a man aged 55 to 69 with active or convalescent COVID-19. Sequenced sample: peripheral blood. The CDR3 sequence: CASSLKVASGGHEQYF. In DNA form, the CDR3 reads TGTGCCAGCAGCTTAAAGGTGGCTAGCGGGGGGCACGAGCAGTACTTC.